A selection of T cell receptor beta chains follows, all from one sample in a study of cytomegalovirus exposure and HLA in healthy donors. Some clones are missing from TCRdb's copy, which holds only in-frame ones; the method was immunoSEQ multiplex PCR. Of 150,000 to 200,000 clones in the sample, around 80% were seen once. What was sequenced was PBMCs. These receptor sequences come from a woman between 40 and 50 years old in good health and CMV-seronegative. Both conserved end residues are trimmed from each CDR3.

J	V	CDR3
TRBJ2-1	TRBV30	ALAGADSKQF
TRBJ2-1	TRBV28	ASSPGGIEQF
TRBJ2-7	TRBV20-1	SARTSYEQY
TRBJ2-7	TRBV5-1	ASSLVGGYEQY
TRBJ1-1	TRBV6-5	ASSSGFVTGEAF
TRBJ1-2	TRBV28	ASSKGRVNYGYT
TRBJ1-2	TRBV5-4	ASSLERRGYGYT
TRBJ1-5	TRBV10-3	AISPGQTQPQH
TRBJ1-1	TRBV27	ASRAIRGNTEAF
TRBJ1-5	TRBV21-1	AIVAHLEAQH
TRBJ2-1	TRBV5-4	ASSDRDWYNEQF
TRBJ1-4	TRBV15	ATSRVSEKLF
TRBJ2-7	TRBV2	ASSLGQAASYEQY
TRBJ2-3	TRBV10-3	AISIGLGSARTDTQY
TRBJ1-1	TRBV10-3	AISETGSTEAF
TRBJ2-3	TRBV12-5	ASGQGVILPTSTDTQY
TRBJ2-7	TRBV6-1	ASSARQGASYEQY
TRBJ1-1	TRBV19	ASIPLSRGRDTEAF
TRBJ1-3	TRBV5-1	ASSSGGSGNTIY
TRBJ2-4	TRBV7-2	ASSLEGTAINIQY
TRBJ2-7	TRBV7-6	ASSLALSEQY
TRBJ1-4	TRBV4-1	ASSARDRASNEKLF
TRBJ1-1	TRBV6-1	ASRNPLQGSTEAF
TRBJ2-3	TRBV4-2	ASSQDKRTGPTGGDTQY
TRBJ2-3	TRBV10-3	AISGLTPISDTQY
TRBJ1-5	TRBV27	ASSSYPGGGINQPQH
TRBJ2-3	TRBV5-1	ASSSSRADTQY
TRBJ1-5	TRBV5-1	ASSLTPGDNQPQH
TRBJ1-4	TRBV28	ASSRTGSTNEKLF
TRBJ1-2	TRBV7-8	ASSLAGTGDGRGYT
TRBJ2-3	TRBV6-1	ASSEAPGLAGAPRDTQY
TRBJ2-3	TRBV6-1	ASSEGGLAGADTQY
TRBJ2-7	TRBV6-4	ASSGKY
TRBJ2-7	TRBV7-2	ASSIRLAGTYEQY
TRBJ2-7	TRBV6-6	ASSYSIGASEQY
TRBJ1-1	TRBV5-1	ASSLGGGALTEAF
TRBJ1-5	TRBV19	ASSPTGQSKVPQH
TRBJ2-7	TRBV6-5	ASSYDTGTGGYEQY
TRBJ2-7	TRBV5-1	ASSLDGTGGAGATYEQY
TRBJ2-1	TRBV2	ASSEGSSGRGGV
TRBJ2-1	TRBV13	ASSFVLRREGHYNEQF
TRBJ2-7	TRBV6-5	ASRGTSGYEQY
TRBJ2-7	TRBV19	ASSTRSLDRGYEQY
TRBJ2-1	TRBV7-6	ASSFGLDEQF
TRBJ1-3	TRBV4-2	ASSQELRLNTIY
TRBJ2-2	TRBV28	ASRQGAGELF
TRBJ1-5	TRBV28	ASSLSGFIQH
TRBJ2-3	TRBV25-1	ASSEGGVAGGTDTQY
TRBJ1-2	TRBV5-1	ASSWTGGNDGYT
TRBJ2-2	TRBV7-3	ASSRGNTGELF
TRBJ1-1	TRBV18	ATGELMNTEAF
TRBJ1-5	TRBV4-1	ASSQERENQPQH
TRBJ2-1	TRBV4-1	ASSQGGGLLESEQF
TRBJ1-6	TRBV28	ASGASSYNSPLH
TRBJ2-1	TRBV5-1	ASTSSGTSGYNEQF
TRBJ1-3	TRBV28	ASSPGGQDSGNTIY
TRBJ1-5	TRBV6-5	ASSTGGNQPQH
TRBJ2-7	TRBV2	ASRSTGTGDEQY